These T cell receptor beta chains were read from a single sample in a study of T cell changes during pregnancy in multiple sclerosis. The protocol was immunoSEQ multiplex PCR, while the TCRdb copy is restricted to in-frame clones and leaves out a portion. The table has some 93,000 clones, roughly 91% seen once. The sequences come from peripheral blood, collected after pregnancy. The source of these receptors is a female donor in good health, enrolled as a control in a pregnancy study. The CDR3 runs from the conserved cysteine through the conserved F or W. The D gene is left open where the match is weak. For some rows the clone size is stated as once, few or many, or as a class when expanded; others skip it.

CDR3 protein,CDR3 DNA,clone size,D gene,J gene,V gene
CASSVQGDQPQHF,TGTGCCAGCAGCGTCCAGGGGGATCAGCCCCAGCATTTT,once,TRBD1,TRBJ1-5,TRBV7-6
CASISGLSNQPQHF,TGTGCCAGCATCTCCGGACTTAGCAATCAGCCCCAGCATTTT,.,.,TRBJ1-5,TRBV6-6
CASSTQGGGTGELFF,TGTGCCAGCAGCACACAGGGGGGGGGCACCGGGGAGCTGTTTTTT,.,.,TRBJ2-2,TRBV7-6
CASSGRQGKEAGELFF,TGTGCCAGCAGCGGTCGACAGGGAAAGGAGGCCGGGGAGCTGTTTTTT,.,TRBD1,TRBJ2-2,TRBV14
CASIRNRGNQPQHF,TGTGCCAGCATTAGGAACAGAGGGAATCAGCCCCAGCATTTT,once,.,TRBJ1-5,TRBV2
CASSVSGESYEQYF,TGTGCCAGCAGCGTGTCCGGGGAGTCCTACGAGCAGTACTTC,.,.,TRBJ2-7,TRBV9
CASSQYAGQPQHF,TGTGCCAGCAGCCAATATGCGGGGCAGCCCCAGCATTTT,.,.,TRBJ1-5,TRBV16
CASSLADRPNEKLFF,TGCGCCAGCAGCTTGGCCGACAGACCTAATGAAAAACTGTTTTTT,.,.,TRBJ1-4,TRBV5-1
CASSVTANTEAFF,TGTGCCAGCAGCGTCACAGCGAACACTGAAGCTTTCTTT,.,.,TRBJ1-1,TRBV9
CASSRDRGSNQPQHF,TGTGCCAGCAGCAGGGACAGGGGAAGCAATCAGCCCCAGCATTTT,.,TRBD1,TRBJ1-5,TRBV5-6
CASSQGLEAGTLHF,TGCGCCAGCAGCCAAGGATTGGAAGCGGGCACCCTCCACTTT,few,.,TRBJ1-6,TRBV4-3
CASSSGLAGEAQYF,TGTGCCAGCAGCTCGGGACTAGCGGGGGAGGCCCAGTACTTC,.,TRBD2,TRBJ2-5,TRBV11-3
CASTQAGTSGVGTQYF,TGTGCCAGCACCCAAGCCGGGACTAGCGGGGTTGGGACCCAGTACTTC,.,TRBD2,TRBJ2-5,TRBV27
CASSRPGGARNEQYF,TGTGCCAGCAGCCGGCCGGGGGGGGCGCGGAACGAGCAGTACTTC,.,TRBD2,TRBJ2-7,TRBV5-6
CASTGRTASTDTQYF,TGTGCCAGCACCGGACGGACAGCCAGCACAGATACGCAGTATTTT,.,.,TRBJ2-3,TRBV7-9
CASSLSMTGKAEAFF,TGTGCCAGCAGTTTATCCATGACAGGGAAGGCTGAAGCTTTCTTT,.,TRBD1,TRBJ1-1,TRBV28
CASSLGPNQPQHF,TGTGCCAGCAGCTTAGGGCCCAATCAGCCCCAGCATTTT,once,.,TRBJ1-5,TRBV7-6
CASSSPENSYNSPLHF,TGTGCCAGCAGCTCCCCGGAGAACTCCTATAATTCACCCCTCCACTTT,.,.,TRBJ1-6,TRBV7-2
CASSEYGDTGELFF,TGTGCCAGCAGTGAATATGGAGACACCGGGGAGCTGTTTTTT,.,.,TRBJ2-2,TRBV25-1
CASTKYGGNGYTF,TGTGCCAGCACAAAGTACGGGGGGAATGGCTACACCTTC,.,.,TRBJ1-2,TRBV6-5
CASSELAAIQETQYF,TGTGCCAGCAGCGAGCTCGCCGCGATTCAAGAGACCCAGTACTTC,.,.,TRBJ2-5,TRBV7-9
CAISVGGLNTEAFF,TGTGCCATCAGTGTAGGAGGGTTGAACACTGAAGCTTTCTTT,.,.,TRBJ1-1,TRBV10-3
CASSPLASGELFF,TGTGCCAGCTCACCACTAGCATCCGGGGAGCTGTTTTTT,.,.,TRBJ2-2,TRBV18
CASSLKSGSSTDTQYF,TGTGCCAGCAGCTTAAAAAGCGGATCTAGCACAGATACGCAGTATTTT,.,.,TRBJ2-3,TRBV7-8
CASSGQGSNQPQHF,TGTGCCAGCAGCGGACAGGGTAGCAATCAGCCCCAGCATTTT,.,TRBD1,TRBJ1-5,TRBV2
CASSVGTGVDTGELFF,TGTGCCAGCAGCGTAGGGACAGGGGTCGACACCGGGGAGCTGTTTTTT,.,TRBD1,TRBJ2-2,TRBV9
CASSYTGGAVWTEAFF,TGTGCCAGCAGTTACACAGGGGGAGCGGTTTGGACTGAAGCTTTCTTT,.,TRBD1,TRBJ1-1,TRBV6-5
CASSAQRTGPDTGSGANVLTF,TGTGCCAGCAGCGCTCAGAGGACAGGGCCAGACACCGGCTCTGGGGCCAACGTCCTGACTTTC,.,TRBD1,TRBJ2-6,TRBV7-8
CASSLARRTGVEAFF,TGTGCCAGCAGCTTAGCGCGGAGGACAGGAGTAGAAGCTTTCTTT,.,TRBD1,TRBJ1-1,TRBV7-6
CAWSEQGGSPLHF,TGTGCCTGGAGTGAACAGGGGGGATCACCCCTCCACTTT,.,TRBD1,TRBJ1-6,TRBV30
CATSRDRSEGGETQYF,TGTGCCACCAGCAGAGATCGGTCGGAGGGTGGGGAGACCCAGTACTTC,.,.,TRBJ2-5,TRBV15
CASSWGGAGSSGYTF,TGTGCCAGCAGTTGGGGGGGGGCGGGATCTTCTGGCTACACCTTC,few,.,TRBJ1-2,TRBV28
CASSIRDSEKLFF,TGCGCCAGCAGCATAAGGGACAGCGAAAAACTGTTTTTT,.,TRBD1,TRBJ1-4,TRBV5-1
CASSTTGTQYF,TGTGCCAGTAGCACTACGGGGACCCAGTACTTC,.,.,TRBJ2-5,TRBV19
CASSPALAVDTQYF,TGTGCCAGCTCACCCGCTCTAGCAGTAGATACGCAGTATTTT,.,.,TRBJ2-3,TRBV18
CASSELAGANEQFF,TGTGCCAGCAGTGAACTAGCGGGGGCAAATGAGCAGTTCTTC,.,TRBD2,TRBJ2-1,TRBV6-4
CASSEWGVGTYNEQFF,TGTGCCAGCAGTGAGTGGGGGGTAGGGACCTACAATGAGCAGTTCTTC,.,.,TRBJ2-1,TRBV14
CASSQARSYGYTF,TGTGCCAGCAGCCAAGCACGGTCCTATGGCTACACCTTC,.,.,TRBJ1-2,TRBV2
CASSLERQDEGYTF,TGTGCCAGCAGCTTGGAAAGACAGGATGAAGGCTACACCTTC,.,.,TRBJ1-2,TRBV7-8